This TCR beta chain was sequenced for a study of blood T cell repertoires in COVID-19. Overall study context: T cells, B-cell-depleted T cells, or PBMCs provided the cDNA or gDNA that served as material.

This clone was seen just once. The V gene's germline CDR1 is LNHDA and CDR2 SQIVND (reference sequence). The CDR3 is 15 amino acids. J lost 5 bases, V lost 5 bases, and 6 bases had no gene match. Sequencing used immunoSEQ multiplex PCR; TCRdb keeps in-frame clones, though not all of them. The sample yields a few hundred thousand clones, about nine tenths seen once. Cohort placement rested on clinical history that participants reported themselves. Each recovered donor of Cohort 3 presented with two negative PCRs, clearance, or symptom resolution. The receptor was derived from a woman between 50 and 59 years old who had recovered from COVID-19. Sequencing was carried out using PBMCs or T cells enriched from blood (not recorded which). The chain is built from TRBV19 and TRBJ1-4, with 9 bases aligning to TRBD1. In DNA, the CDR3 is TGTGCCAGTAGTTTGACAGGGGGAACAAATGAAAAACTGTTTTTT. This sequence encodes CASSLTGGTNEKLFF.